This TCR beta chain came from a study of identical twins. Study-wide results and limits: While abundant cord blood beta clonotypes carried fewer insertions, memory repertoires showed no such pattern. Where out-of-frame alpha sequences were twin-shared, they showed excess low generation probability. Partial confounding of zero-insertion analyses by invariant MAIT and iNKT cells was possible.

This CDR3 comprises 15 residues. With 2 bases clipped from V and 7 bases from J, the junction kept 3 bases outside the gene matches. Per the germline V gene, CDR1 is WSHSY and CDR2 is SAAADI. TCRdb called the 5' RACE reads again in MiXCR, with one record for every CDR3 protein. The sample has about 250,000 distinct CDR3 sequences, 6% to 8.5% seen once. Concerning this clonotype itself: Its antigen is not identified.

The data were also submitted as part of a second study, on yellow fever vaccine responses in identical twins.

The source is a woman aged 18-29 years in good health. V is TRBV10-2 and J is TRBJ1-4; 11 nucleotides agree with TRBD1. Sequenced sample: CD8+ T cells sorted from blood. CDR3 amino acids: CASSERGTGGEKLFF. The CDR3 nucleotides read TGCGCCAGCAGTGAGAGAGGGACAGGGGGTGAAAAACTGTTTTTT.